This TCR beta chain was sequenced for a study of blood T cell repertoires in COVID-19. For the study at large: Material from acute and convalescent COVID-19 was sourced from the United States, Italy and Spain. The cDNA or gDNA used as material had been derived from T cells, B-cell-depleted T cells, or PBMCs.

Source study methods: The assay estimated nucleated cells by amplifying reference gene primers. Generated by immunoSEQ multiplex PCR, the TCRdb table keeps only in-frame clones and is missing some. Clone size and the V and J calls come from that table; the DNA yielded D and trimming. The sample contains approximately 94,000 clones, about 91% of which appear only once. Only a few counts were recorded for this clone. Germline V gene sequence: CDR1 MNHNS, CDR2 SASEGT. After removal of 1 base from V and 8 bases from J, the junction contained 6 bases not matched to a gene. The CDR3 spans 15 residues. The gene calls are TRBV6-1 and TRBJ2-4, with TRBD1 matching over 9 bases. Sequences were obtained from peripheral blood. This sequence was found in a human donor in a cohort sampled during active COVID-19. The CDR3 bases are TGTGCCAGCAGTGAAGGAACAGGGGGCGCAGACATTCAGTACTTC. This translates into CASSEGTGGADIQYF.